The 2 T cell receptor beta chains below were found in one sample sequenced in a study of T-cell reconstitution after alpha-beta-depleted transplantation in children. Preparation of the TCRbeta library involved a method that used unique molecular identifiers. TCRdb passed the PCR reads through MiXCR, listing each CDR3 protein once. The sample contains a few hundred thousand distinct CDR3 sequences, approximately 20% of which appear only once. The sequencing used PBMCs from the stem cell graft donor, collected from the stem cell graft. These receptors all stem from a human donor who donated a stem cell graft to a child with acute lymphoblastic leukemia.

This sequence joins TRBV5-1 and TRBJ1-4; perhaps TRBD1 as D (6 bases). Trimming shortened V by 1 base and J by 3 bases, and 13 bases separated the two germline ends. This CDR3 has 16 residues. Germline assignment: CDR1 SGHRS and CDR2 YFSETQ. CDR3 in DNA: TGCGCCAGCAGCTTGCGCGGGGGCGAAGCTAATGAAAAACTGTTTTTT. Protein sequence: CASSLRGGEANEKLFF.

The table lists this clonotype with many counts. V usage is TRBV29-1 and J usage is TRBJ1-2; 7 positions agree with TRBD1. The CDR3 contains 13 residues. The V gene's germline CDR1 is SQVTM and CDR2 ANQGSEA. The J segment lost 0 bases and the V segment lost 3 bases, leaving 1 base of the junction unmatched. CDR3 in DNA: TGCAGCGTTGAGGACAGGTCTAACTATGGCTACACCTTC. This sequence encodes CSVEDRSNYGYTF.